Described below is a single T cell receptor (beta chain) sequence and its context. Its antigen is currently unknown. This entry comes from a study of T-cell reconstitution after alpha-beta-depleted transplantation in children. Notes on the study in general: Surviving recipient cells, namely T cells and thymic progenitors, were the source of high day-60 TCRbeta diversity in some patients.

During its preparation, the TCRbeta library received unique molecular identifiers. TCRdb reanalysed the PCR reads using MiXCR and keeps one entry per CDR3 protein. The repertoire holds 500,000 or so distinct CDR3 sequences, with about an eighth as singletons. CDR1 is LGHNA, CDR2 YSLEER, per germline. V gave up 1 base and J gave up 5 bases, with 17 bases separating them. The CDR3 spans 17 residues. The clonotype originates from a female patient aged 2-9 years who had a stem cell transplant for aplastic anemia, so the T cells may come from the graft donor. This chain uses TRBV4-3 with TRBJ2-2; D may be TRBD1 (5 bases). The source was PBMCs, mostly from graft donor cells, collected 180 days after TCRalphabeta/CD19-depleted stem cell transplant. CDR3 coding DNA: TGCGCCAGCAGCCAAGTGGGTTGGAAAGGGGCAACCGGGGAGCTGTTTTTT. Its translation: CASSQVGWKGATGELFF.